The 11 T cell receptor beta chains listed next were all sequenced from one sample in a study of T cell responses to AZD1222 COVID-19 vaccine. Here immunoSEQ multiplex PCR was the method, and the copy in TCRdb shows in-frame clones only, minus some. Among some 60,000 clones, 75% to 90% were seen once, and the ten largest hold 6.9%. The sequencing used peripheral blood, collected 28 days after the second AZD1222 dose. These receptors were taken from an adult who received the AZD1222 COVID-19 vaccine.

This clone was detected a few times. The chain is built from TRBV7-8 and TRBJ2-7; the match to TRBD2 covers 10 bases. The germline V gene encodes CDR1 SGHVS and CDR2 FQNEAQ. J lost 3 bases, V lost 4 bases, and 18 bases had no gene match. The CDR3 runs to 19 residues. This chain's CDR3 is CASSYGLPSGRGESYEQYF. The CDR3 region has the DNA TGTGCCAGCAGCTACGGACTTCCTAGCGGGAGAGGGGAGAGCTACGAGCAGTACTTC.

J is TRBJ2-7 and V is TRBV18; 7 bases align to TRBD1. Trimming at V came to 3 bases and at J to 2 bases, leaving 7 bases not matched to a gene. This CDR3 is built from 15 residues. From germline, CDR1 is KGHSH and CDR2 LQKENI. CDR3 protein: CASSPAGGYTYEQYF. The CDR3 region has the DNA TGTGCCAGCTCACCCGCAGGGGGTTATACCTACGAGCAGTACTTC.

The genes are TRBV6-5 and TRBJ1-1; D ambiguous. CDR3 length: 11 amino acids. V lost 7 bases to trimming and J lost 8 bases, with 11 bases between them. Germline CDR1 reads MNHEY; CDR2 reads SVGAGI. This CDR3 is CASIGPTEAFF. DNA of the CDR3: TGTGCCAGCATCGGACCCACCGAAGCTTTCTTT.

This clone occurred a few times. J is TRBJ2-6 and V is TRBV7-2, with D unclear. Germline V gives CDR1 SGHTA, CDR2 FQGNSA. Deletions cut 4 bases from V and 4 bases from J, with 8 bases between. The CDR3 is made up of 14 amino acids. In DNA, the CDR3 is TGTGCCAGCAGCTCTAGGCGGGGGGCCAACGTCCTGACTTTC. Amino acid sequence: CASSSRRGANVLTF.

The chain recombines TRBV21-1 with TRBJ2-5. TRBV21-1 is labeled a pseudogene. This CDR3 region has 14 residues. CDR3 in DNA: TGTGCCAGCAGCAAAGAAGGGGGGCAAGAGACCCAGTACTTC. Its translation: CASSKEGGQETQYF.

The V and J genes are TRBV7-2 and TRBJ2-7; TRBD2 matches at 8 bases. J lost 6 bases, V lost 5 bases, and 15 bases had no gene match. CDR1 and CDR2 (germline): SGHTA, FQGNSA. The CDR3 has 16 amino acids. The CDR3 coding sequence is TGTGCCAGCAGCCCGGGGGGGACTAGAAGCTACCGCGAGCAGTACTTC. It is translated as CASSPGGTRSYREQYF.

This chain links TRBV6-2 or TRBV6-3 with TRBJ2-2, with D tentatively TRBD1 (6 bases). The CDR3 runs to 15 residues. Germline V gene lookup returns CDR1 MNHEY and CDR2 SVGEGT. Between the trimmed V and J ends, which lost 6 bases and 3 bases, there was a span of 14 bases. CDR3 DNA: TGTGCCAGCAGCTCAGGGGATCGGCACACCGGGGAGCTGTTTTTT. Protein: CASSSGDRHTGELFF.

The chain carries TRBV19 and TRBJ1-2; 8 nucleotides match TRBD1. J was trimmed by 1 base and V by 3 bases; bases with no gene match: 4. The CDR3 spans 15 residues. Looked up from germline, CDR1 is LNHDA and CDR2 is SQIVND (reference sequence). The CDR3 region is CASSIGTGNNYGYTF. The CDR3 DNA sequence: TGTGCCAGTAGTATCGGGACAGGCAATAACTATGGCTACACCTTC.

This rearrangement joins TRBV21-1 to TRBJ2-2; TRBD2, the table's D call, lacks a check against the DNA. TRBV21-1 is termed a pseudogene. This CDR3 has 17 amino acids. This chain's CDR3 is CASSRPPGTSSTGELFF. CDR3 nucleotide sequence: TGTGCCAGCAGCAGGCCCCCCGGGACTAGTAGCACCGGGGAGCTGTTTTTT.

The chain uses TRBV24-1 and TRBJ1-4, with 11 bases lining up with TRBD1. Germline CDR1 is KGHDR and CDR2 is SFDVKD. J gave up 5 bases and V 9 bases, and 1 base lay outside the gene matches. The CDR3 spans 13 residues. The CDR3 DNA reads TGTGCCACCGGACAGGGGGCAAATGAAAAACTGTTTTTT. Translated: CATGQGANEKLFF.

The gene calls are TRBV6-1 and TRBJ2-2; TRBD2 matches 12 bases. CDR1 is MNHNS, CDR2 SASEGT, per germline. This CDR3 has 15 residues. J gave up 6 bases and V 2 bases, and 1 base lay outside the gene matches. The CDR3 sequence: CASSELAGGPGELFF. The CDR3 DNA reads TGTGCCAGCAGTGAACTAGCGGGGGGGCCCGGGGAGCTGTTTTTT.